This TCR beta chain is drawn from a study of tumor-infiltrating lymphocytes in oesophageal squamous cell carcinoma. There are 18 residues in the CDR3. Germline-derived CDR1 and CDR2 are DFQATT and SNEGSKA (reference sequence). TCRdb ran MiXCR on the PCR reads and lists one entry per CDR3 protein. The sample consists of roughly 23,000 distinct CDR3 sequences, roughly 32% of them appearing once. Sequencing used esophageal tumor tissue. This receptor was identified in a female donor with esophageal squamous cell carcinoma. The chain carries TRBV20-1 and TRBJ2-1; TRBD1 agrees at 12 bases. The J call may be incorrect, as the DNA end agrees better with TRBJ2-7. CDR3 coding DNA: TGCAGTGCTAGTGCCGGGACAGGGGGCGTCGGGAGCTCCTACGAGCAGTACTTC. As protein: CSASAGTGGVGSSYEQYF.